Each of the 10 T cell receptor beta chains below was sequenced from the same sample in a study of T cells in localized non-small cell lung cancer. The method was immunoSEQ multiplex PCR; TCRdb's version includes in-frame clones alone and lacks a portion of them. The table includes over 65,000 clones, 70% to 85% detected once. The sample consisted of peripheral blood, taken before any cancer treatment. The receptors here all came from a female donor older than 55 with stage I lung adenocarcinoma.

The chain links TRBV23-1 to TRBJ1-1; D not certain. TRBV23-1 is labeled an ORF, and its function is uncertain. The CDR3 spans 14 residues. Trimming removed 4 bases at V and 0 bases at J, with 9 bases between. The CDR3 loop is CASSPPTVNTEAFF. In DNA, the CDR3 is TGCGCCAGCAGTCCTCCTACAGTGAACACTGAAGCTTTCTTT.

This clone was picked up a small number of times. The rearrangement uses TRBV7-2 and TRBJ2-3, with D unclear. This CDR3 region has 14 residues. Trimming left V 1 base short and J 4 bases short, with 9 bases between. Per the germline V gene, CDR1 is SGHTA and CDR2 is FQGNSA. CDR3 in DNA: TGTGCCAGCAGCTTAGTAGGAGTCGCAGATACGCAGTATTTT. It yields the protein CASSLVGVADTQYF.

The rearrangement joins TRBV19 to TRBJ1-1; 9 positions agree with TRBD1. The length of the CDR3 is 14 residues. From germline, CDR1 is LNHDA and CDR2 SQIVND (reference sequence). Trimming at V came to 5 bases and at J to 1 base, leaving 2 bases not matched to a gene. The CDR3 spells CASSAQGANTEAFF. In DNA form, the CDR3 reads TGTGCCAGTAGTGCACAGGGGGCGAACACTGAAGCTTTCTTT.

CDR3: CASSILRASTSSTGELFF. The DNA of the CDR3 is TGTGCCAGTAGTATCTTAAGGGCTTCAACCTCCTCCACCGGGGAGCTGTTTTTT. The chain is built from TRBV19 and TRBJ2-2; D unresolved. The CDR3 spans 18 residues. The germline gives CDR1 LNHDA, CDR2 SQIVND (reference sequence). V was pared by 3 bases and J by 4 bases, with 21 bases between. Combining the CDR3 with reference TRBV19 and TRBJ2-2 gives the whole variable domain DGGITQSPKYLFRKEGQNVTLSCEQNLNHDAMYWYRQDPGQGLRLIYYSQIVNDFQKGDIAEGYSVSREKKESFPLTVTSAQKNPTAFYLCASSILRASTSSTGELFFGEGSRLTVL.

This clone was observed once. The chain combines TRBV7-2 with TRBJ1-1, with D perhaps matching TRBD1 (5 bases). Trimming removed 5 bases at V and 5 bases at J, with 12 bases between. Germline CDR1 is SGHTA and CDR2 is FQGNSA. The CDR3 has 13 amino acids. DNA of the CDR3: TGTGCCAGCAGCATGACAGCAGTTACTGAAGCTTTCTTT. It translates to CASSMTAVTEAFF.

The CDR3 DNA follows: TGTGCCAGCAGCGTAAGTGGGCAAACAGGGGGGACTGAAGCTTTCTTT. This encodes CASSVSGQTGGTEAFF. This sequence joins TRBV9 and TRBJ1-1; 8 positions agree with TRBD1. This CDR3 has 16 amino acids. The junction had 10 bases not matched to a gene; V was cut back by 1 base and J by 5 bases. Germline CDR1 reads SGDLS; CDR2 reads YYNGEE.

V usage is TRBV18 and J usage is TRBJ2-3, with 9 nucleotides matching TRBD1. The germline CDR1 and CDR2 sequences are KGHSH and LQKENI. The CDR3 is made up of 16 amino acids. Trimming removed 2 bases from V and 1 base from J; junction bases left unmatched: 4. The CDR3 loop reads CASSPWTGDGTDTQYF. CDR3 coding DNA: TGTGCCAGCTCACCATGGACAGGGGATGGCACAGATACGCAGTATTTT.

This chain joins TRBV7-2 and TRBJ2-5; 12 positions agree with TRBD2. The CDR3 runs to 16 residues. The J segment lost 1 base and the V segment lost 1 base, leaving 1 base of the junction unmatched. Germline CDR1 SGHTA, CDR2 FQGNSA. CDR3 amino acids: CASSLGLAGAQETQYF. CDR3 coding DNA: TGTGCCAGCAGCTTAGGACTAGCGGGGGCCCAAGAGACCCAGTACTTC.

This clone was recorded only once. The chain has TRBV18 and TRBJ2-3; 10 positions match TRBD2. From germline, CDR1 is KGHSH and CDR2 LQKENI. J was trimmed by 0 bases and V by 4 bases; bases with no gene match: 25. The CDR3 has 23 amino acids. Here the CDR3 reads CASSRGRDGETSGLKTSTDTQYF. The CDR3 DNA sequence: TGTGCCAGCTCACGGGGTCGGGATGGGGAGACTAGCGGGCTTAAGACTAGCACAGATACGCAGTATTTT.

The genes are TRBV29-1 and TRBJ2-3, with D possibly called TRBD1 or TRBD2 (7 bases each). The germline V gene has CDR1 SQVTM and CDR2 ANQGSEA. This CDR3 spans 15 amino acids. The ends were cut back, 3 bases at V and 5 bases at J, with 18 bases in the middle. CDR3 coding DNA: TGCAGCGTTGAGAGGGGGCAGGGGGGGGGAGATACGCAGTATTTT. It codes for CSVERGQGGGDTQYF.